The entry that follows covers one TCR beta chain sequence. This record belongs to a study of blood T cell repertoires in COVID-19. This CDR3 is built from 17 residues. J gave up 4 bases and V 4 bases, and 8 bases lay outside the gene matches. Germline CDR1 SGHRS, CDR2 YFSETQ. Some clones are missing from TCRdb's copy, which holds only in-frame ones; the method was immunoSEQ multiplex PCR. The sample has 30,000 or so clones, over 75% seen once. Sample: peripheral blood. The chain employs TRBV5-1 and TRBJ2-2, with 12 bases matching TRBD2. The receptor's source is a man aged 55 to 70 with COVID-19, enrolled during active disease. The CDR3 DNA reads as TGCGCCAGCAGCCCCAGACTAGCGGGAGAAGTCACCGGGGAGCTGTTTTTT. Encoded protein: CASSPRLAGEVTGELFF.